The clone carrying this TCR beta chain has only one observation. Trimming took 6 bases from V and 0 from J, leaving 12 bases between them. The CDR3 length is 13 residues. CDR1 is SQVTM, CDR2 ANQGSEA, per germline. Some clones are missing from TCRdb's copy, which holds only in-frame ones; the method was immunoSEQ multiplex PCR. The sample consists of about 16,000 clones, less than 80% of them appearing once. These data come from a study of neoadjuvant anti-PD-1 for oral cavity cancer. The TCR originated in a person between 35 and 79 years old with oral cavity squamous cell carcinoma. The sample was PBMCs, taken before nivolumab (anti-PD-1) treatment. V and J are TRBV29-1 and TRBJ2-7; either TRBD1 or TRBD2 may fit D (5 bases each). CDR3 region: CSVGTSHSYEQYF. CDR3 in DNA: TGCAGCGTGGGGACGTCCCACTCCTACGAGCAGTACTTC.